Listed here is a single TCR beta chain. The antigen remains undetermined. The data originate from a study of shared clonotypes between healthy human individuals. Looking at the study overall: Donors consisted of a couple of women and three men between 18 and 49. Three plates were used per donor for CD4 naive, three for CD4 memory, two for CD8 naive and one for CD8 memory. General study points: In a few donors, about 5% of naive CD4 clonotypes appeared in common.

The trim removed 8 bases at V and 7 bases at J, leaving 12 bases unmatched. From germline, CDR1 is MNHEY and CDR2 SMNVEV (reference sequence). The CDR3 sequence is 14 residues long. Here immunoSEQ multiplex PCR was the method, and the copy in TCRdb shows in-frame clones only, minus some. The data hold about 520,000 clones, with about 96% observed a single time. Sequencing used naive CD4+ T cells sorted from blood. Subset defined: CD45RA+ positively selected. This chain joins TRBV27 and TRBJ2-3, with 7 bases that match TRBD2. The origin of this receptor is a woman aged 30 to 39 in good health. Here the CDR3 reads CASLLTGGSNTQYF. In DNA, the CDR3 is TGTGCCAGCCTTCTGACGGGAGGTTCAAATACGCAGTATTTT.